The 21 T cell receptor beta chains below all came from one sample that was sequenced in a study of blood T cells in healthy people across ages. PCR was performed a second time for roughly 7 to 12 cycles using a sample-barcoded 5' primer and a J-beta primer mix. MiXCR, applied by TCRdb to the 5' RACE reads, yields one record per CDR3 protein. The table includes about 730,000 distinct CDR3 sequences, about 42% detected once. Sequenced: blood. Receptors were obtained from a woman aged 60-75 years in good health.

The gene calls are TRBV9 and TRBJ2-1; TRBD2 aligns across 11 bases. Germline V CDR1 and CDR2: SGDLS, YYNGEE. This CDR3 is built from 20 residues. The trim removed 0 bases at V and 3 bases at J, leaving 14 bases unmatched. In DNA form, the CDR3 reads TGTGCCAGCAGCGTAGCCCCCCTCCCGATAGCGGGAGGGGGCTACAATGAGCAGTTCTTC. Translated: CASSVAPLPIAGGGYNEQFF.

This chain connects TRBV6-2 or TRBV6-3 to TRBJ2-5; 11 positions match TRBD2. CDR3 size: 14 residues. CDR1 is MNHEY, CDR2 SVGEGT, per germline. V shed 7 bases, J shed 3 bases, and the junction held 4 bases outside the gene matches. The DNA of the CDR3 is TGTGCCAGCACCCGACTAGCGGGGAAAGAGACCCAGTACTTC. Translation gives CASTRLAGKETQYF.

V usage is TRBV10-2 and J usage is TRBJ2-5; D is perhaps TRBD1 (5 bases). The CDR3 covers 15 residues. V lost 3 bases and J 11 bases, leaving 22 bases between the germline ends. CDR1 and CDR2 from the germline V gene are WSHSY and SAAADI. CDR3: CASSEGQGFVFEQYF. The CDR3 DNA reads TGCGCCAGCAGTGAAGGGCAGGGATTCGTATTTGAGCAGTACTTC.

The CDR3 DNA reads as TGCGCCAGCAGCTTGGCCCACCCCGACAATGAGCAGTTCTTC. This gives the protein CASSLAHPDNEQFF. The gene calls are TRBV5-1 and TRBJ2-1; D gene unclear. Germline CDR1 and CDR2: SGHRS and YFSETQ. Trimming shortened V by 0 bases and J by 5 bases, and 9 bases separated the two germline ends. The CDR3 runs 14 residues.

The rearrangement joins TRBV20-1 to TRBJ2-4, with 8 bases identical to TRBD2. This CDR3 is built from 15 residues. The V segment lost 6 bases and the J segment 1 base; nucleotides outside the gene matches: 8. Per the germline V gene, CDR1 is DFQATT and CDR2 is SNEGSKA (reference sequence). CDR3 region: CSASSGMRAKNIQYF. The CDR3 DNA is TGCAGTGCCAGTAGCGGGATGAGGGCCAAAAACATTCAGTACTTC.

This clonotype turned up a few times. V is TRBV18 and J is TRBJ1-2; 9 bases map to TRBD1. This CDR3 comprises 15 residues. Germline V CDR1 and CDR2: KGHSH, LQKENI. The V and J ends lost 2 bases and 6 bases, in that order; junction bases with no gene match: 7. The CDR3 DNA follows: TGTGCCAGCTCACCAAGAACCGGGACAGGGAATGGCTACACCTTC. Its translation is CASSPRTGTGNGYTF. Looking up the rest from reference TRBV18 and TRBJ1-2 gives the full variable domain: NAGVMQNPRHLVRRRGQEARLRCSPMKGHSHVYWYRQLPEEGLKFMVYLQKENIIDESGMPKERFSAEFPKEGPSILRIQQVVRGDSAAYFCASSPRTGTGNGYTFGSGTRLTVV.

V gene TRBV25-1 combines with J gene TRBJ1-1; D is uncertain. Germline V lookup: CDR1 MGHDK, CDR2 SYGVNS. The CDR3 has 11 residues. V gave up 4 bases and J gave up 10 bases, with 10 bases separating them. The CDR3 loop is CASSGTVGAFF. The DNA for the CDR3 is TGTGCCAGCAGTGGCACGGTAGGAGCTTTCTTT.

The chain uses TRBV18 and TRBJ1-1; 9 bases map to TRBD1. The germline CDR1 and CDR2 sequences are KGHSH and LQKENI. The CDR3 has 15 residues. The trim removed 3 bases at V and 5 bases at J, leaving 7 bases unmatched. CDR3 amino acids: CASSPVPGQGTEAFF. CDR3 bases: TGTGCCAGCTCACCGGTACCGGGACAGGGTACTGAAGCTTTCTTT. Combining the CDR3 with reference TRBV18 and TRBJ1-1 gives the whole variable domain NAGVMQNPRHLVRRRGQEARLRCSPMKGHSHVYWYRQLPEEGLKFMVYLQKENIIDESGMPKERFSAEFPKEGPSILRIQQVVRGDSAAYFCASSPVPGQGTEAFFGQGTRLTVV.

The gene calls are TRBV3-1 and TRBJ2-1, with 9 bases fitting TRBD1. V lost 5 bases, J lost 8 bases, and 10 bases stayed unmatched. Germline loops: CDR1 LGHDT, CDR2 YNNKEL (reference sequence). The CDR3 runs to 15 residues. The CDR3 DNA reads TGTGCCAGCAGCGCCCGGGACAGGGAGGGCTATGAGCAGTTCTTC. Protein: CASSARDREGYEQFF.

The chain combines TRBV4-3 with TRBJ2-1, with 9 bases identical to TRBD2. The CDR3 totals 16 residues. CDR1 is LGHNA and CDR2 is YSLEER in the germline V gene. Trimming took 0 bases from V and 9 from J; bases not matched to a gene: 9. Here the CDR3 reads CASSQEPSGNAGEQFF. In nucleotides, the CDR3 is TGCGCCAGCAGCCAAGAACCTAGCGGGAACGCGGGTGAGCAGTTCTTC.

This clonotype was found a few times. This chain links TRBV6-2 or TRBV6-3 with TRBJ1-1; no clear D. Germline V lookup: CDR1 MNHEY, CDR2 SVGEGT. Trimming shortened V by 6 bases and J by 0 bases, and 14 bases separated the two germline ends. The CDR3 sequence is 15 residues long. The CDR3 DNA reads as TGTGCCAGCAGGACGGGTGGGGATTTGAACACTGAAGCTTTCTTT. It encodes CASRTGGDLNTEAFF.

The chain couples TRBV14 to TRBJ2-3; no clear D gene. The germline V gene encodes CDR1 SGHDN and CDR2 FVKESK. The CDR3 spans 14 residues. V was shortened by 7 bases and J by 3 bases, with 14 bases between the two germline ends. CDR3 in amino acids: CASKDLLPTDTQYF. The CDR3 DNA follows: TGTGCCAGCAAGGACCTCCTGCCGACAGATACGCAGTATTTT.

This clonotype came up a few times. The chain recombines TRBV12-3 or TRBV12-4 with TRBJ2-1, with D uncertain. V was pared by 2 bases and J by 9 bases, with 8 bases between. CDR3 length equals 12 residues. CDR3 nucleotide sequence: TGTGCCAGCAGTTTATGGGAAAGTGAGCAGTTCTTC. This gives the protein CASSLWESEQFF.

This clonotype appeared a few times. Germline is not matched at one junction end, which may reflect a read error. The rearrangement links TRBV30 to TRBJ2-1; 9 bases align to TRBD1. The CDR3 contains 13 residues. Germline loops: CDR1 GTSNPN, CDR2 SVGIG (reference sequence). DNA for the CDR3: TGTGCTTGGACCGGGACAGGGCCGGGTGAGCAGTTCTTC. Translating gives CAWTGTGPGEQFF.

The V gene is TRBV3-1, the J gene TRBJ2-3, with TRBD2 identical over 9 bases. Germline trimming cut 0 bases from V and 0 bases from J; bases unmatched to any gene: 10. The CDR3 totals 19 residues. The V gene's germline CDR1 is LGHDT and CDR2 YNNKEL (reference sequence). CDR3 DNA sequence: TGTGCCAGCAGCCAAGATCCTAGCGGGGCTAGTGCTAGCACAGATACGCAGTATTTT. Amino acids: CASSQDPSGASASTDTQYF.

The CDR3 here is CASRRPGLAYNEQFF. CDR3 bases: TGTGCCAGCAGGCGACCGGGACTCGCCTACAATGAGCAGTTCTTC. This chain connects TRBV6-2 or TRBV6-3 to TRBJ2-1, with a possible D match to TRBD2 (6 bases). Germline V gene sequence: CDR1 MNHEY, CDR2 SVGEGT. V was shortened by 6 bases and J by 2 bases, with 14 bases between the two germline ends. This CDR3 contains 15 residues.

This chain connects TRBV5-1 to TRBJ1-2; tentative D call: TRBD1 (5 bases). The CDR3 has 14 residues. CDR1 and CDR2 from the germline V gene are SGHRS and YFSETQ. V dropped 4 bases and J dropped 5 bases, with 15 bases sitting between them. CDR3 sequence: CASSPEGTGYGYTF. In DNA, the CDR3 is TGCGCCAGCAGCCCGGAAGGGACGGGGTATGGCTACACCTTC.

In this sample, this clonotype turned up a few times. The genes are TRBV20-1 and TRBJ2-1, with 13 bases lining up with TRBD2. Trimming removed 5 bases from V and 12 bases from J; junction bases left unmatched: 10. The CDR3 extends over 14 amino acids. CDR1 and CDR2 (germline): DFQATT, SNEGSKA (reference sequence). The CDR3 here is CSAAGTSGIGGQFF. In DNA form, the CDR3 reads TGCAGTGCTGCCGGGACTAGCGGGATTGGGGGGCAGTTCTTC.

This clonotype was seen repeatedly, ten times or more. The rearrangement joins TRBV5-6 to TRBJ2-7; D perhaps matches TRBD2 (6 bases). Germline V gives CDR1 SGHDT, CDR2 YYEEEE. The CDR3 is 14 amino acids. Trimming removed 4 bases at V and 6 bases at J, with 17 bases between. The CDR3 protein is CASSLSSGLLEQYF. The CDR3 DNA reads TGTGCCAGCAGCCTTTCCTCCGGACTACTCGAGCAGTACTTC.

The chain has TRBV5-1 and TRBJ1-1; 9 bases match TRBD1. V gave up 4 bases and J gave up 0 bases; unmatched junction bases: 7. The germline V gene encodes CDR1 SGHRS and CDR2 YFSETQ. The CDR3 is 16 amino acids. Here the CDR3 DNA reads TGCGCCAGCAGCACAACCGGGACAGGGATGAACACTGAAGCTTTCTTT. This encodes CASSTTGTGMNTEAFF.

V gene TRBV7-9 combines with J gene TRBJ1-2; 7 bases fit TRBD1. CDR3 length: 14 amino acids. Germline CDR1 is SEHNR and CDR2 is FQNEAQ (reference sequence). The trim removed 5 bases at V and 4 bases at J, leaving 7 bases unmatched. CDR3 DNA: TGTGCCAGCAGCCAGCCGGACAGGTCCTATGGCTACACCTTC. As protein: CASSQPDRSYGYTF. The full variable domain, rest sourced from reference TRBV7-9 and TRBJ1-2, is DTGVSQNPRHKITKRGQNVTFRCDPISEHNRLYWYRQTLGQGPEFLTYFQNEAQLEKSRLLSDRFSAERPKGSFSTLEIQRTEQGDSAMYLCASSQPDRSYGYTFGSGTRLTVV.